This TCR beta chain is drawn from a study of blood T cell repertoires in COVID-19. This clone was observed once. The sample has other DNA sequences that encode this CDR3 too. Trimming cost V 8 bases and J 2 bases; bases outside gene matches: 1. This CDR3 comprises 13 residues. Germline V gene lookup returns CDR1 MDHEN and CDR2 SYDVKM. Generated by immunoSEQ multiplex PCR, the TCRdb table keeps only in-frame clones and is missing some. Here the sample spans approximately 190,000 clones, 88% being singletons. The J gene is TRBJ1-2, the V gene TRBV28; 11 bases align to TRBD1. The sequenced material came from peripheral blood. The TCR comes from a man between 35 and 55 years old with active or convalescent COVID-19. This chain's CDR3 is CASGQGANYGYTF. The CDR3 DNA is TGTGCCAGCGGACAGGGGGCAAACTATGGCTACACCTTC.